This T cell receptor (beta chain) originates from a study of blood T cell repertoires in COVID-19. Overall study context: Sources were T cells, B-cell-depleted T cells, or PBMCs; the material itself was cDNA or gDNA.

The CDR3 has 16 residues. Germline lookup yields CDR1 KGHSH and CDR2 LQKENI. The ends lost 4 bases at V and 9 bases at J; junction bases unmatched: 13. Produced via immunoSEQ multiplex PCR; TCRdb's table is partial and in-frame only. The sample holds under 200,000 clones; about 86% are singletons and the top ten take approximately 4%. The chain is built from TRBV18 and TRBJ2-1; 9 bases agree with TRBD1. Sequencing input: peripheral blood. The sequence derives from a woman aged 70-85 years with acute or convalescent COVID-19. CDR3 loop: CASSQGTGLMRGEQFF. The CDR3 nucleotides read TGTGCCAGCTCACAAGGGACAGGGCTGATGAGGGGTGAGCAGTTCTTC.